This T cell receptor beta chain derives from a study of type 1 regulatory T cells. In TCRdb, the reads were re-called with MiXCR into one record per CDR3 protein. The table has about 68,000 distinct CDR3 sequences, about 69% seen once; the top ten hold 7% to 9.5%. A note on this clonotype: Antigen unknown.

The CDR3 runs 13 residues. Trimming shortened V by 5 bases and J by 1 base, and 9 bases separated the two germline ends. Per germline, CDR1 DFQATT and CDR2 SNEGSKA (reference sequence). T-allo10 cells from the graft donor were described as anergic, host-alloantigen-specific, and alloantigen-specific suppressors. The source of this sequence is a human donor in good health. This sequence joins TRBV20-1 and TRBJ1-3, with D unclear. Sequencing used cultured T cells, either the whole culture or a sorted T cell fraction (not recorded which). The subset is: Tr1-enriched cell product generated in vitro against host alloantigens. CDR3 bases: TGCAGTGCTCCTGAACCATCTGGAAACACCATATATTTT. Residues: CSAPEPSGNTIYF.